What follows are 21 T cell receptor beta chains derived from one specimen sequenced in a study of blood T cell repertoires in COVID-19. TCRdb's copy holds only in-frame clones and misses some; the assay was immunoSEQ multiplex PCR. The sample contains approximately 250,000 clones, approximately 90% of which appear only once. Sequencing was carried out using PBMCs or T cells enriched from blood (not recorded which). The receptors shown here come from a woman aged 40-49 years with acute COVID-19.

The chain has TRBV11-3 and TRBJ1-2, with a possible D match to TRBD1 (6 bases). The CDR3 extends over 13 amino acids. Germline V gene sequence: CDR1 SGHNT, CDR2 YENEEA. The ends were cut back, 5 bases at V and 5 bases at J, with 12 bases in the middle. CDR3 loop: CASSPGQLYGYTF. The CDR3 nucleotides are TGTGCCAGCAGCCCAGGACAGCTATATGGCTACACCTTC.

This clone was detected only a few times. V usage is TRBV6-5 and J usage is TRBJ1-4, with D tentatively TRBD1 (6 bases). The CDR3 covers 14 residues. Germline loops: CDR1 MNHEY, CDR2 SVGAGI. V was shortened by 7 bases and J by 2 bases, with 11 bases between the two germline ends. CDR3 amino acids: CASKSGVTNEKLFF. CDR3 DNA sequence: TGTGCCAGCAAGTCAGGGGTGACTAATGAAAAACTGTTTTTT.

The chain couples TRBV9 to TRBJ1-3, with a possible D match to TRBD1 (6 bases). Germline loops: CDR1 SGDLS, CDR2 YYNGEE. This CDR3 has 16 residues. Trimming shortened V by 2 bases and J by 2 bases, and 14 bases separated the two germline ends. The CDR3 protein is CASSVLLSGAGNTIYF. CDR3 nucleotides: TGTGCCAGCAGCGTCCTTCTGTCAGGGGCTGGAAACACCATATATTTT.

CDR3 bases: TGTGCCAGCAGAAACGCAGGGGGCACTGAAGCTTTCTTT. The encoded protein is CASRNAGGTEAFF. V is TRBV6-5 and J is TRBJ1-1; 7 bases fit TRBD1. CDR1 is MNHEY, CDR2 SVGAGI, per germline. This CDR3 contains 13 residues. V shed 6 bases, J shed 4 bases, and the junction held 5 bases outside the gene matches.

V gene TRBV9 combines with J gene TRBJ1-5; tentative D call: TRBD1 (5 bases). Looked up from germline, CDR1 is SGDLS and CDR2 is YYNGEE. The CDR3 loop spans 16 amino acids. V was cut by 3 bases and J by 1 base, with 14 bases left in between. The CDR3, as DNA: TGTGCCAGCAGCGCCGGGACGGGGGAGAGCAATCAGCCCCAGCATTTT. Translation: CASSAGTGESNQPQHF.

The CDR3 spells CASSYGLAGADTQYF. CDR3 coding DNA: TGTGCCAGCAGCTACGGACTAGCGGGAGCGGATACGCAGTATTTT. The V gene is TRBV7-9, the J gene TRBJ2-3; TRBD2 agrees at 13 bases. The V gene's germline CDR1 is SEHNR and CDR2 FQNEAQ (reference sequence). The CDR3 has 15 amino acids. Trimming at V came to 4 bases and at J to 6 bases, leaving 4 bases not matched to a gene. Drawing the rest from reference TRBV7-9 and TRBJ2-3, the complete variable domain is DTGVSQNPRHKITKRGQNVTFRCDPISEHNRLYWYRQTLGQGPEFLTYFQNEAQLEKSRLLSDRFSAERPKGSFSTLEIQRTEQGDSAMYLCASSYGLAGADTQYFGPGTRLTVL.

The count of this clone is one. CDR3 DNA: TGCGCCAGCAGCGGGACAGGGGCTGGAAACACCATATATTTT. Residues: CASSGTGAGNTIYF. The genes are TRBV5-1 and TRBJ1-3; 10 bases match TRBD1. Germline V CDR1 and CDR2: SGHRS, YFSETQ. The CDR3 runs to 14 residues. V trimming: 4 bases; J trimming: 2 bases; junction bases outside the gene matches: 0. The whole variable domain, filled in from reference TRBV5-1 and TRBJ1-3, reads KAGVTQTPRYLIKTRGQQVTLSCSPISGHRSVSWYQQTPGQGLQFLFEYFSETQRNKGNFPGRFSGRQFSNSRSEMNVSTLELGDSALYLCASSGTGAGNTIYFGEGSWLTVV.

This chain joins TRBV6-5 and TRBJ2-5; the D is unclear. Trimming stripped 3 bases from V and 1 base from J, with 9 bases between. The germline V gene has CDR1 MNHEY and CDR2 SVGAGI. The CDR3 sequence is 14 residues long. CDR3 nucleotide sequence: TGTGCCAGCAGTTATTCGGGTTCCCAAGAGACCCAGTACTTC. As protein: CASSYSGSQETQYF.

The chain has TRBV9 and TRBJ2-1; 7 bases map to TRBD2. This CDR3 spans 17 amino acids. CDR1 and CDR2 from the germline V gene are SGDLS and YYNGEE. Germline trimming cut 0 bases from V and 3 bases from J; bases unmatched to any gene: 9. The chain's CDR3 is CASSVGDLAAFYNEQFF. Written as DNA, the CDR3 is TGTGCCAGCAGCGTAGGTGATCTAGCGGCATTCTACAATGAGCAGTTCTTC. Full variable domain (rest looked up from reference TRBV9 and TRBJ2-1): DSGVTQTPKHLITATGQRVTLRCSPRSGDLSVYWYQQSLDQGLQFLIQYYNGEERAKGNILERFSAQQFPDLHSELNLSSLELGDSALYFCASSVGDLAAFYNEQFFGPGTRLTVL.

The chain links TRBV19 to TRBJ2-1, with 9 bases fitting TRBD2. The CDR3 extends over 15 amino acids. Germline V gene lookup returns CDR1 LNHDA and CDR2 SQIVND (reference sequence). J was trimmed by 9 bases and V by 7 bases; bases with no gene match: 13. CDR3 nucleotide sequence: TGTGCCAGTATTCCAGAGAGCGGGGGGCCCCTTGAGCAGTTCTTC. Translating gives CASIPESGGPLEQFF.

This chain connects TRBV4-2 to TRBJ2-7; 7 bases agree with TRBD1. This CDR3 has 16 residues. Losses at the gene ends were 3 bases for V and 5 bases for J; bases not matched to a gene: 13. Per germline, CDR1 LGHNA and CDR2 YNFKEQ. The DNA of the CDR3 is TGTGCCAGCAGCCAGCGGTACAGGGGTTCGGAAAACGAGCAGTACTTC. Its protein product is CASSQRYRGSENEQYF.

V is TRBV7-2 and J is TRBJ1-2; 10 bases align to TRBD1. This CDR3 has 16 amino acids. V shed 5 bases, J shed 3 bases, and the junction held 9 bases outside the gene matches. Germline loops: CDR1 SGHTA, CDR2 FQGNSA. CDR3 nucleotide sequence: TGTGCCAGCAGCCATGAGGACAGGGGGTTTCACTATGGCTACACCTTC. This gives the protein CASSHEDRGFHYGYTF. The entire variable domain, with the rest obtained from reference TRBV7-2 and TRBJ1-2, is as follows: GAGVSQSPSNKVTEKGKDVELRCDPISGHTALYWYRQSLGQGLEFLIYFQGNSAPDKSGLPSDRFSAERTGGSVSTLTIQRTQQEDSAVYLCASSHEDRGFHYGYTFGSGTRLTVV.

This chain uses TRBV19 with TRBJ1-2; 8 nucleotides agree with TRBD1. Germline V gene data show CDR1 as LNHDA and CDR2 as SQIVND (reference sequence). With 2 bases clipped from V and 6 bases from J, the junction kept 5 bases outside the gene matches. The CDR3 length is 14 residues. The CDR3 reads CASSIPGGRNGYTF. CDR3 sequence (DNA): TGTGCCAGTAGTATACCAGGGGGCAGGAATGGCTACACCTTC.

The chain is built from TRBV7-9 and TRBJ2-7, with D maybe TRBD2 (6 bases). V dropped 8 bases and J dropped 2 bases, with 13 bases sitting between them. This CDR3 region has 13 residues. CDR1 SEHNR and CDR2 FQNEAQ come from the germline V gene (reference sequence). The CDR3 protein is CASSLGGPYEQYF. DNA of the CDR3: TGTGCCAGCTCCCTGGGGGGACCCTACGAGCAGTACTTC.

This clone has only a few counts. The V and J genes are TRBV28 and TRBJ2-5; D ambiguous. CDR1 is MDHEN and CDR2 is SYDVKM in the germline V gene. V lost 3 bases and J lost 3, with 8 bases in between. This CDR3 contains 13 residues. The CDR3 protein is CASSLHREETQYF. The DNA for the CDR3 is TGTGCCAGCAGTTTGCACAGAGAAGAGACCCAGTACTTC.

V gene TRBV7-2 combines with J gene TRBJ1-1, with 9 bases aligning to TRBD1. The CDR3 has 13 residues. The germline V gene encodes CDR1 SGHTA and CDR2 FQGNSA. Unmatched junction bases numbered 1, after V lost 4 bases and J lost 4 bases. The CDR3 nucleotides read TGTGCCAGCAGCTCGGACAGGGGCACTGAAGCTTTCTTT. Amino acids: CASSSDRGTEAFF.

This clone was recorded once. This sequence joins TRBV5-1 and TRBJ2-2, with TRBD2 matching over 8 bases. The length of the CDR3 is 14 residues. Looked up from germline, CDR1 is SGHRS and CDR2 is YFSETQ. The V gene end was trimmed by 5 bases and the J gene end by 6 bases; junction bases not matched to a gene: 6. Here the CDR3 reads CASRGLEWSGELFF. DNA of the CDR3: TGCGCCAGCAGGGGACTAGAGTGGTCCGGGGAGCTGTTTTTT.

The chain has TRBV27 and TRBJ2-7, with D possibly TRBD2 on 6 matching bases. CDR1 is MNHEY and CDR2 is SMNVEV in the germline V gene (reference sequence). Trimming stripped 1 base from V and 1 base from J, with 8 bases between. This CDR3 has 14 amino acids. The CDR3 loop reads CASSLYGGSYEQYV. CDR3 nucleotide sequence: TGTGCCAGCAGTTTATACGGGGGTTCCTACGAGCAGTACGTC.

The genes are TRBV6-2 or TRBV6-3 and TRBJ2-3; TRBD2 aligns across 11 bases. Looked up from germline, CDR1 is MNHEY and CDR2 is SVGEGT. The CDR3 spans 16 residues. V lost 2 bases, J lost 2 bases, and 3 bases stayed unmatched. DNA of the CDR3: TGTGCCAGCAGTTACGGGACTAGCGGATCCACAGATACGCAGTATTTT. Its translation is CASSYGTSGSTDTQYF.

V usage is TRBV5-1 and J usage is TRBJ1-2, with D uncertain. CDR3 length equals 15 residues. With 2 bases removed from V and 2 bases from J, the gap between germline ends came to 13 bases. Germline loops: CDR1 SGHRS, CDR2 YFSETQ. CDR3 protein: CASSFGEAVNYGYTF. The CDR3 DNA reads as TGCGCCAGCAGCTTTGGGGAGGCTGTAAACTATGGCTACACCTTC. The variable domain in full, completed from reference TRBV5-1 and TRBJ1-2, reads KAGVTQTPRYLIKTRGQQVTLSCSPISGHRSVSWYQQTPGQGLQFLFEYFSETQRNKGNFPGRFSGRQFSNSRSEMNVSTLELGDSALYLCASSFGEAVNYGYTFGSGTRLTVV.

This chain joins TRBV11-3 and TRBJ2-2; 9 bases fit TRBD2. Germline lookup yields CDR1 SGHNT and CDR2 YENEEA. The CDR3 has 17 amino acids. J lost 5 bases, V lost 3 bases, and 10 bases had no gene match. CDR3 bases: TGTGCCAGCAGCTTTAATAGCGGGAGTGTGCGAACCGGGGAGCTGTTTTTT. Translated, it gives CASSFNSGSVRTGELFF.